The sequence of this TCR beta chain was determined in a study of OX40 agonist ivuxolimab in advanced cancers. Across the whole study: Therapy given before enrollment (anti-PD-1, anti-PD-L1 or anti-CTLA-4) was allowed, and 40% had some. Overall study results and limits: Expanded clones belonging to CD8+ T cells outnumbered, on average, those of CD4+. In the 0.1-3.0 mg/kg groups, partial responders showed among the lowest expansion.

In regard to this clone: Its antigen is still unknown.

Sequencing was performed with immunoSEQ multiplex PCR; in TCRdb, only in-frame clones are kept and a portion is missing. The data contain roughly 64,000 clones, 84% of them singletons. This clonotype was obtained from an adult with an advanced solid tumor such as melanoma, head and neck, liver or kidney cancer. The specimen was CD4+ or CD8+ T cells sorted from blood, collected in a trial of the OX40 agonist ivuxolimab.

The CDR3 DNA reads TGTGCCAGCAGCTTCCGACTGGACGGGGAGCTGTTTTTT. This translates into CASSFRLDGELFF. The rearrangement joins TRBV5-8 to TRBJ2-2; D remains unclear. Per the germline V gene, CDR1 is SGHTS and CDR2 is YDEGEE. The CDR3 spans 13 residues. V lost 2 bases and J 7 bases, leaving 9 bases between the germline ends.